Listed below are T cell receptor beta chains from one sample, sequenced in a study of vaccination and CD4 T cells after COVID-19. A single record per CDR3 protein comes from TCRdb applying MiXCR to the PCR reads. The sample has some 19,000 distinct CDR3 sequences; roughly two fifths are singletons. Their cognate antigens are unknown. Sequencing used CD4+ T cells from blood, cultured in vitro. These receptors were obtained from a human donor who had recovered from COVID-19. The CDR3 runs from the conserved cysteine through the conserved F or W. The D gene is left open where the match is weak. Rows give clone size only sometimes, using once, few, many, or a class for an expanded clone.

D gene	V gene	J gene	clone size	CDR3 protein	CDR3 DNA
NA	TRBV30	TRBJ1-6	few	CAWSAQPNSPLHF	TGTGCCTGGTCCGCACAGCCGAATTCACCCCTCCACTTT
NA	TRBV24-1	TRBJ2-2	once	CATSDFGYANTGELFF	TGTGCCACCAGTGATTTTGGGTACGCGAACACCGGGGAGCTGTTTTTT
TRBD1	TRBV19	TRBJ1-5	NA	CASSHGTGGNQPQHF	TGTGCCAGTAGTCACGGGACAGGGGGCAATCAGCCCCAGCATTTT
NA	TRBV11-3	TRBJ1-3	once	CASSRRGNTIYF	TGTGCCAGCAGTCGGAGGGGAAACACCATATATTTT
NA	TRBV2	TRBJ1-2	NA	CASSDSQRYGYTF	TGTGCCAGCAGTGATAGTCAGAGATATGGCTACACCTTC
NA	TRBV2	TRBJ1-1	NA	CASSKVNTEAFF	TGTGCCAGCAGTAAGGTGAACACTGAAGCTTTCTTT
NA	TRBV20-1	TRBJ2-7	NA	CSVKRLTYEQYF	TGCAGTGTAAAGCGGTTAACCTACGAGCAGTACTTC
NA	TRBV11-3	TRBJ2-2	NA	CASSPDSVVNTGELFF	TGTGCCAGCAGCCCGGACAGTGTCGTAAACACCGGGGAGCTGTTTTTT
TRBD1	TRBV27	TRBJ2-7	few	CASSPGQYSYEQYF	TGTGCCAGCAGTCCGGGACAGTACTCCTACGAGCAGTACTTC
NA	TRBV24-1	TRBJ2-1	NA	CATSDSTGSRSNEQFF	TGTGCCACCAGTGACTCCACCGGCAGCAGGTCGAATGAGCAGTTCTTC
NA	TRBV25-1	TRBJ1-1	NA	CASTPDLVLNTEAFF	TGTGCCAGCACCCCCGACCTGGTATTGAACACTGAAGCTTTCTTT
NA	TRBV10-3	TRBJ2-3	few	CAISESSGTDTQYF	TGTGCCATCAGTGAGTCGAGTGGTACAGATACGCAGTATTTT
NA	TRBV27	TRBJ1-5	NA	CASSLSGGVGNQPQHF	TGTGCCAGCAGTTTATCAGGAGGTGTGGGAAATCAGCCCCAGCATTTT
NA	TRBV2	TRBJ2-3	NA	CASSRVGTDTQYF	TGTGCCAGCTCCCGGGTGGGTACAGATACGCAGTATTTT
NA	TRBV20-1	TRBJ1-2	few	CSARDWNYGYTF	TGCAGTGCTAGAGATTGGAACTATGGCTACACCTTC
NA	TRBV7-3	TRBJ1-2	NA	CASSSDGSLLTF	TGTGCCAGCAGCTCGGACGGATCACTACTCACCTTC
NA	TRBV20-1	TRBJ2-5	few	CSAREAGVGETQYF	TGCAGTGCTAGAGAGGCAGGGGTGGGAGAGACCCAGTACTTC
NA	TRBV28	TRBJ2-1	NA	CASSLRTPHEQFF	TGTGCCAGCAGTTTAAGGACACCCCATGAGCAGTTCTTC
NA	TRBV2	TRBJ2-2	NA	CASSVSGRINTGELFF	TGTGCCAGCAGTGTATCGGGCAGGATCAACACCGGGGAGCTGTTTTTT
NA	TRBV6-1	TRBJ1-1	NA	CASGGDTEAFF	TGTGCCAGCGGAGGCGACACTGAAGCTTTCTTT
NA	TRBV24-1	TRBJ2-3	NA	CATSDPDSMSTDTQYF	TGTGCCACCAGTGATCCCGACAGTATGAGCACAGATACGCAGTATTTT
NA	TRBV28	TRBJ2-3	NA	CASSPYTDTQYF	TGTGCCAGCAGTCCCTACACAGATACGCAGTATTTT
NA	TRBV18	TRBJ1-1	NA	CASSPPGTPKEAFF	TGTGCCAGCTCACCACCCGGGACACCCAAGGAGGCTTTCTTT
NA	TRBV6-1	TRBJ1-5	few	CASSGEGRSNQPQHF	TGTGCCAGCAGTGGAGAAGGGAGAAGCAATCAGCCCCAGCATTTT
NA	TRBV20-1	TRBJ2-5	NA	CSVAGQGGQETQYF	TGCAGTGTTGCGGGCCAGGGGGGACAAGAGACCCAGTACTTC
NA	TRBV28	TRBJ1-5	few	CATQKVAAGNQPQHF	TGTGCCACCCAGAAAGTGGCGGCCGGCAATCAGCCCCAGCATTTT
TRBD1	TRBV5-1	TRBJ1-5	NA	CASSLAGQGNQPQHF	TGCGCCAGCAGCTTGGCGGGACAGGGCAATCAGCCCCAGCATTTT
NA	TRBV20-1	TRBJ2-7	few	CSAPRSDPIREQYF	TGCAGTGCTCCCCGTTCAGACCCCATCCGCGAGCAGTACTTC
NA	TRBV29-1	TRBJ2-5	NA	CSVVGLEETQYF	TGCAGCGTTGTGGGGTTGGAGGAGACCCAGTACTTC
TRBD1	TRBV6-1	TRBJ1-5	NA	CASSDPDRVKQPQHF	TGTGCCAGCAGCGACCCCGACAGGGTAAAGCAGCCCCAGCATTTT
NA	TRBV12-3/TRBV12-4	TRBJ2-7	NA	CASSTAARKQYF	TGTGCCAGCAGTACCGCAGCTAGAAAGCAGTACTTC
TRBD2	TRBV12-3/TRBV12-4	TRBJ2-5	NA	CASSPPGLAGGRTQYF	TGTGCCAGCAGTCCCCCGGGACTAGCGGGGGGGCGGACCCAGTACTTC
TRBD1	TRBV19	TRBJ2-2	NA	CASSWTGGSTGELFF	TGTGCCAGTAGTTGGACAGGGGGTAGCACCGGGGAGCTGTTTTTT
NA	TRBV19	TRBJ1-3	NA	CASSIFIKGTPGNTIYF	TGTGCCAGTAGTATATTCATCAAGGGGACTCCTGGAAACACCATATATTTT
TRBD1	TRBV19	TRBJ1-5	few	CASSSGTGSYQPQHF	TGTGCCAGTAGTAGTGGGACAGGGTCTTATCAGCCCCAGCATTTT
NA	TRBV7-2	TRBJ1-1	NA	CASIRLGFTTEAFF	TGTGCCAGCATCCGATTAGGGTTCACCACTGAAGCTTTCTTT
TRBD2	TRBV6-1	TRBJ2-7	few	CASSEALGAGGYEQYF	TGTGCCAGCAGTGAAGCGTTGGGAGCGGGGGGATACGAGCAGTACTTC
NA	TRBV24-1	TRBJ2-6	NA	CATSATEGEGANVLTF	TGTGCCACCAGTGCAACGGAAGGAGAAGGGGCCAACGTCCTGACTTTC
TRBD1	TRBV19	TRBJ1-5	NA	CASSALYGTVSQPQHF	TGTGCCAGTAGTGCCCTCTACGGGACAGTGAGTCAGCCCCAGCATTTT
NA	TRBV28	TRBJ1-2	NA	CASSFNWINYGYTF	TGTGCCAGCAGTTTCAACTGGATTAACTATGGCTACACCTTC
TRBD1	TRBV6-1	TRBJ1-5	few	CASSVHRGLDQPQHF	TGTGCCAGCAGTGTTCACAGGGGACTAGATCAGCCCCAGCATTTT
TRBD2	TRBV14	TRBJ2-1	few	CASSQDYWRGGNEQFF	TGTGCCAGCAGCCAAGACTACTGGCGGGGGGGCAATGAGCAGTTCTTC
NA	TRBV25-1	TRBJ1-1	few	CASSHGRMQAFF	TGTGCCAGCAGTCACGGAAGGATGCAAGCTTTCTTT
NA	TRBV3-1	TRBJ2-3	NA	CASTLGGLTDTQYF	TGTGCCAGCACCTTGGGGGGCCTGACAGATACGCAGTATTTT
NA	TRBV20-1	TRBJ2-3	NA	CSAQTGSDTQYF	TGCAGTGCCCAGACAGGATCCGATACGCAGTATTTT
TRBD2	TRBV30	TRBJ2-1	NA	CAGSGTRGEQFF	TGTGCCGGTAGCGGGACCAGAGGTGAGCAGTTCTTC
TRBD2	TRBV7-3	TRBJ2-5	few	CASSQGSAGGIETQYF	TGTGCCAGCAGCCAAGGGTCAGCGGGGGGGATAGAGACCCAGTACTTC
NA	TRBV30	TRBJ1-5	NA	CAWSGAKGTYSNQPQHF	TGTGCCTGGAGTGGGGCCAAGGGGACGTATAGCAATCAGCCCCAGCATTTT
TRBD1	TRBV10-3	TRBJ1-2	NA	CAISEGTGQRYGYTF	TGTGCCATCAGTGAGGGGACGGGACAGCGATATGGCTACACCTTC
NA	TRBV28	TRBJ2-5	NA	CASSLVPEIQETQYF	TGTGCCAGCAGTTTGGTTCCGGAAATACAAGAGACCCAGTACTTC
TRBD1	TRBV12-3/TRBV12-4	TRBJ2-5	NA	CASSRGQGIRETQYF	TGTGCCAGCAGTCGGGGACAGGGGATAAGGGAGACCCAGTACTTC
NA	TRBV20-1	TRBJ1-5	few	CSAVRDTNQPQHF	TGCAGTGCCGTTCGGGACACCAATCAGCCCCAGCATTTT